This TCR beta chain originates from a study of T cell responses to AZD1222 COVID-19 vaccine. About the study: Investigators merged groups given second doses at roughly 4 or roughly 12 weeks. Whole-study results and caveats: Compared with day 0, the breadth and depth of the Spike-specific TCR repertoire rose significantly after two doses of AZD1222. Donor demographics were predominantly white British with a female majority; clonal diversity may be underestimated. Without day 14 samples, only post-peak T cell repertoires were studied.

In regard to this clone: Its specificity is not known.

Assay: immunoSEQ multiplex PCR; the TCRdb copy retains only in-frame clones and omits some. The sample yields about 100,000 clones, approximately 87% seen once. The sequence came from an adult in good health. The specimen was peripheral blood, collected on day 0 of AZD1222 vaccination.

CDR3 nucleotides: TGTGCCATCAGTGACCAGGCGGGGAACACTGAAGCTTTCTTT. As protein: CAISDQAGNTEAFF. The rearrangement links TRBV10-3 to TRBJ1-1, with D unclear. Germline V gives CDR1 ENHRY, CDR2 SYGVKD. The V and J ends lost 3 bases and 1 base respectively, with 9 bases between them. The length of the CDR3 is 14 residues.